Below, one T cell receptor (beta chain) is given with its context. Antigen: not known. Treatment here: oral pan-JAK inhibitor, 5-10 mg twice daily. The data are from a study of CD8+ T cells in alopecia areata. Across the whole study: Severity of treated patients was scored by affected scalp percentage.

Broader study findings: Among the cells sequenced in scalp samples are also the resident alphabeta T cells of normal skin. Affected scalp, especially in alopecia totalis/universalis, had a higher clonality than normal scalp did. It was less clear whether patients shared TCRs than it was in mice, possibly because of HLA.

The sequencing template was cDNA reverse transcribed from extracted RNA. Method: immunoSEQ multiplex PCR; TCRdb's copy keeps in-frame clones and lacks some. The sample lists about 210,000 clones; 64% were seen once. V gave up 5 bases and J gave up 6 bases, with 7 bases separating them. CDR3 length: 11 residues. CDR1 SNHLY and CDR2 FYNNEI come from the germline V gene. Sequencing was performed on CD4+ T cells sorted from blood, taken at week 4, from a patient treated with tofacitinib. The rearrangement links TRBV2 to TRBJ1-2; D is ambiguous. The clonotype comes from a human donor with alopecia areata. CDR3 coding DNA: TGTGCCAGCAGTCCGCTAAATGGCTACACCTTC. This encodes CASSPLNGYTF.